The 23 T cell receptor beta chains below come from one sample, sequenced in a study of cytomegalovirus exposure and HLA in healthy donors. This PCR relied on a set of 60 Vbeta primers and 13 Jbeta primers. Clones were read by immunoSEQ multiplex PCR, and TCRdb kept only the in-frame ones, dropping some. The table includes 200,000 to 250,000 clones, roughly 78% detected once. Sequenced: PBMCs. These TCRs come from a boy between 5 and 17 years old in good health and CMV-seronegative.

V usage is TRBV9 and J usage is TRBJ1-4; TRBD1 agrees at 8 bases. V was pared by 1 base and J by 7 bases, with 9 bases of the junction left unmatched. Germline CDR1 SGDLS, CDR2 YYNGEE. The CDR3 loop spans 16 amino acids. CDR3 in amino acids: CASSVRTGGLGEKLFF. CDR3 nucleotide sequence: TGTGCCAGCAGCGTACGTACAGGGGGTCTAGGTGAAAAACTGTTTTTT.

As DNA, the CDR3 is TGTGCCAGCAGCTATATCACAGGGTTAGATGAAAAACTGTTTTTT. Translated: CASSYITGLDEKLFF. The rearrangement links TRBV6-6 to TRBJ1-4; weak D call: TRBD1 (6 bases). V shed 6 bases and J shed 6 bases, with 17 bases lying between them. Germline V gene sequence: CDR1 MNHNY, CDR2 SVGAGI (reference sequence). The CDR3 is made up of 15 amino acids.

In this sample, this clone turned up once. The CDR3 region is CASSYSWLADYEQYF. The CDR3 nucleotides read TGTGCCAGCAGTTACTCTTGGCTAGCGGACTACGAGCAGTACTTC. V and J are TRBV6-5 and TRBJ2-7; 7 bases fit TRBD2. The CDR3 is made up of 15 amino acids. Trimming took 0 bases from V and 3 from J; bases not matched to a gene: 5. Germline V gene sequence: CDR1 MNHEY, CDR2 SVGAGI.

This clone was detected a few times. In DNA, the CDR3 is TGTGCCAGCAGCTTACGAGACACCATATATTTT. This codes for CASSLRDTIYF. The chain employs TRBV11-3 and TRBJ1-3; D unclear. Trimming removed 2 bases at V and 8 bases at J, with 4 bases between. The CDR3 covers 11 residues. The germline CDR1 and CDR2 sequences are SGHNT and YENEEA.

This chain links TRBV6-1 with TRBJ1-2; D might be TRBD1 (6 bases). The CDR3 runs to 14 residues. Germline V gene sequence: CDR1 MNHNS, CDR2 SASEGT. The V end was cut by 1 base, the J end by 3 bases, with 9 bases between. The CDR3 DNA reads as TGTGCCAGCAGTGAAGTGACAGGAGACTATGGCTACACCTTC. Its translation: CASSEVTGDYGYTF.

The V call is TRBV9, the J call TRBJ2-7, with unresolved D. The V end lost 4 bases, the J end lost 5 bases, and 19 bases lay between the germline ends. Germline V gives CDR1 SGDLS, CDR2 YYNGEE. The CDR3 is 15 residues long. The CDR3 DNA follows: TGTGCCAGCAGCCCTGACGGAGAGTTAGGCAACGAGCAGTACTTC. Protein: CASSPDGELGNEQYF. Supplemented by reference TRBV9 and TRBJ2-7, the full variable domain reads DSGVTQTPKHLITATGQRVTLRCSPRSGDLSVYWYQQSLDQGLQFLIQYYNGEERAKGNILERFSAQQFPDLHSELNLSSLELGDSALYFCASSPDGELGNEQYFGPGTRLTVT.

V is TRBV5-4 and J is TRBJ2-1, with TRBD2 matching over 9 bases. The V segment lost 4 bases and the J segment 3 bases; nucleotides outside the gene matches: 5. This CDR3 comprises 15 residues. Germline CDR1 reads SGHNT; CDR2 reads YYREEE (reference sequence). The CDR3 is CASSATSGVYNEQFF. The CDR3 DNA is TGTGCCAGCAGCGCGACTAGCGGAGTCTACAATGAGCAGTTCTTC.

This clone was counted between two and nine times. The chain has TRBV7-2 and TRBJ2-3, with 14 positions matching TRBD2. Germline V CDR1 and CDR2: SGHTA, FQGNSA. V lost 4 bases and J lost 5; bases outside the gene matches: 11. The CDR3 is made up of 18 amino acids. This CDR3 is CASSSGLAGVSLRDTQYF. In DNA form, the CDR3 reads TGTGCCAGCAGCTCGGGACTAGCGGGAGTTTCTCTAAGAGATACGCAGTATTTT.

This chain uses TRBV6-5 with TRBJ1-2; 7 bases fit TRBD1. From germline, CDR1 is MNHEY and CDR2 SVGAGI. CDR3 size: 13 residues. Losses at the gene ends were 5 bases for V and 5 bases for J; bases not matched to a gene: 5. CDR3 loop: CASSPGTEYGYTF. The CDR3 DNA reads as TGTGCCAGCAGTCCCGGGACAGAGTATGGCTACACCTTC.

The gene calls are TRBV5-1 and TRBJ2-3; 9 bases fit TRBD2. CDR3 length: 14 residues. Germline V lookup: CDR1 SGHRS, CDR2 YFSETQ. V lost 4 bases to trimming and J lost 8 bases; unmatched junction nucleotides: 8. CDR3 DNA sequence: TGCGCCAGCAGCCCCGTAAGCGGGAGGCGTACGCAGTATTTT. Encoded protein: CASSPVSGRRTQYF.

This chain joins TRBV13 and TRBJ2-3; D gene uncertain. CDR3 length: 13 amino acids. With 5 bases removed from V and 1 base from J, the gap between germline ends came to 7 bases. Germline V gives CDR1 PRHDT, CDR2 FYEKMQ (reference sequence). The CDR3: CASSPMGTDTQYF. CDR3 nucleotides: TGTGCCAGCAGCCCTATGGGCACAGATACGCAGTATTTT.

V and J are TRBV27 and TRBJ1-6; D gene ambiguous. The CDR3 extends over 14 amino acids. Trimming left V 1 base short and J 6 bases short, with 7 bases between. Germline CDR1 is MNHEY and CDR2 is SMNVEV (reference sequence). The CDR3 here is CASSLFGSNSPLHF. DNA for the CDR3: TGTGCCAGCAGTTTATTTGGGAGTAATTCACCCCTCCACTTT.

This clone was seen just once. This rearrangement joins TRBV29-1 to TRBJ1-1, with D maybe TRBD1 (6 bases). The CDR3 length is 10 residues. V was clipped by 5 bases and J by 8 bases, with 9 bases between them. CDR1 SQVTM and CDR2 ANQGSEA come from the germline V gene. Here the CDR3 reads CSVRGREAFF. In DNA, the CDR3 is TGCAGCGTTAGGGGGAGAGAAGCTTTCTTT.

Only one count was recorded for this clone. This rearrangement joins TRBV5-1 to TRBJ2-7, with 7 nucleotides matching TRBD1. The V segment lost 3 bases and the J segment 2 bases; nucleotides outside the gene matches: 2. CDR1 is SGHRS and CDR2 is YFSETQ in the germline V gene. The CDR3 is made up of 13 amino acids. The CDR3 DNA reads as TGCGCCAGCAGCTCGGGACAGCCCTACGAGCAGTACTTC. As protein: CASSSGQPYEQYF.

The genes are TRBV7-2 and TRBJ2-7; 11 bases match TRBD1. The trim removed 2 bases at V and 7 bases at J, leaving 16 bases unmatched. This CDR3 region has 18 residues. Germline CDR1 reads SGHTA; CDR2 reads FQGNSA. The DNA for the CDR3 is TGTGCCAGCAGCTTACGGTCCCCTTTGGGACAGGGGGTGAGGGAGCAGTACTTC. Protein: CASSLRSPLGQGVREQYF.

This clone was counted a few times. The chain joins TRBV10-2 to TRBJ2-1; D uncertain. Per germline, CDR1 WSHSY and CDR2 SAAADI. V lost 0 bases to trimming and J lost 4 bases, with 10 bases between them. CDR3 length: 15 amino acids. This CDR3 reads CASSESLQTYNEQFF. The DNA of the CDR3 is TGCGCCAGCAGTGAGTCGCTGCAGACTTACAATGAGCAGTTCTTC.

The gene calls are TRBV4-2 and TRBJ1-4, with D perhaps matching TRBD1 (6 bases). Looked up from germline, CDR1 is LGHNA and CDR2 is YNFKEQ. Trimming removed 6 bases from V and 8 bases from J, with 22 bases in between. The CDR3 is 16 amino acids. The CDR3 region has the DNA TGTGCCAGCAGGCCCAGGACAGACAGGAGTTTGGAAAAACTGTTTTTT. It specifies CASRPRTDRSLEKLFF.

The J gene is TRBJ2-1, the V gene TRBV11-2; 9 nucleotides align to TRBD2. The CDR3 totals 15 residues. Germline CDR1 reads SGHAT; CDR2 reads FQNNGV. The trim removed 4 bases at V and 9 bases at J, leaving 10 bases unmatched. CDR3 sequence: CASSSDLAGWGEQFF. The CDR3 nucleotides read TGTGCCAGCAGCTCAGACCTAGCGGGGTGGGGTGAGCAGTTCTTC.

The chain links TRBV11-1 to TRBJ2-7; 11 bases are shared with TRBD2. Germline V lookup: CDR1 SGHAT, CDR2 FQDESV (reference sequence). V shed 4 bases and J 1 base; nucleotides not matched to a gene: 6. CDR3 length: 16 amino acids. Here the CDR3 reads CASSSLGLAVSYEQYF. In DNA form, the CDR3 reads TGTGCCAGCAGCTCCCTGGGACTAGCGGTATCCTACGAGCAGTACTTC. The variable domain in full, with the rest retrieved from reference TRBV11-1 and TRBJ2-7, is EAEVAQSPRYKITEKSQAVAFWCDPISGHATLYWYRQILGQGPELLVQFQDESVVDDSQLPKDRFSAERLKGVDSTLKIQPAELGDSAMYLCASSSLGLAVSYEQYFGPGTRLTVT.

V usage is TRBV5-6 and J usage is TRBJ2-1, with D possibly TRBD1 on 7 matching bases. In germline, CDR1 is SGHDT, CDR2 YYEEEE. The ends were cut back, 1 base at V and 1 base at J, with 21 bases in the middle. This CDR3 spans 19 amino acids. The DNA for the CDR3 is TGTGCCAGCAGCTTGCTACTGCAGGGGGGTTTTGGTTCCTACAATGAGCAGTTCTTC. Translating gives CASSLLLQGGFGSYNEQFF.

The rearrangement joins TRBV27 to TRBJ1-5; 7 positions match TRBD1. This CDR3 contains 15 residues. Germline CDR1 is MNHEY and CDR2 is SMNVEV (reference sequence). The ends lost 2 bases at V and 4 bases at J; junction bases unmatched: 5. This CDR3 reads CASSLRQGANQPQHF. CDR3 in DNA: TGTGCCAGCAGTTTACGACAGGGTGCAAATCAGCCCCAGCATTTT.

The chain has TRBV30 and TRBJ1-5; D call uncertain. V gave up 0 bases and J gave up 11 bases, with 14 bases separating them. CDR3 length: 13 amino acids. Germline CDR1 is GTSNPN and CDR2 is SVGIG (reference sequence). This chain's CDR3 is CAWSVRGSEAQHF. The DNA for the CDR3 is TGTGCCTGGAGTGTACGGGGTTCAGAGGCCCAGCATTTT.

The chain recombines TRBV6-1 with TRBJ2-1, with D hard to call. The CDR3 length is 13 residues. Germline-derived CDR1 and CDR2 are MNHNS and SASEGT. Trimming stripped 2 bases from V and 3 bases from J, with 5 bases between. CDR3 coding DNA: TGTGCCAGCAGTGAATCCAGCTACAATGAGCAGTTCTTC. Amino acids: CASSESSYNEQFF.